Following are 3 T cell receptor beta chains from one sample sequenced in a study of CD8 T cells in ankylosing spondylitis. TCRdb re-analysed the 5' RACE reads in MiXCR, keeping a single row per CDR3 protein. The table includes 150,000 to 200,000 distinct CDR3 sequences, approximately 20% detected once. Sequenced sample: blood, either unsorted or a sorted T cell fraction (not recorded which). Every receptor here comes from a male donor with ankylosing spondylitis or in good health (not recorded which).

The chain has TRBV20-1 and TRBJ2-2, with D tentatively TRBD2 (7 bases). The CDR3 length is 15 residues. V was pared by 6 bases and J by 0 bases, with 14 bases between. Germline V gives CDR1 DFQATT, CDR2 SNEGSKA (reference sequence). The CDR3: CSAKWGGPNTGELFF. The CDR3 DNA follows: TGCAGTGCGAAGTGGGGGGGCCCGAACACCGGGGAGCTGTTTTTT.

V gene TRBV3-1 combines with J gene TRBJ2-7; D unclear. The CDR3 has 13 amino acids. V lost 4 bases to trimming and J lost 3 bases, with 10 bases between them. Germline CDR1 is LGHDT and CDR2 is YNNKEL (reference sequence). CDR3 sequence reads: CASSRTENYEQYF. In DNA, the CDR3 is TGTGCCAGCAGCCGAACGGAGAACTACGAGCAGTACTTC.

The chain has TRBV7-2 and TRBJ1-2; 7 bases align to TRBD1. Germline values: CDR1 SGHTA, CDR2 FQGNSA. This CDR3 is 16 amino acids long. J gave up 8 bases and V 4 bases, and 16 bases lay outside the gene matches. CDR3 residues: CASSSMGRGLGGGYTF. The CDR3 DNA is TGTGCCAGCAGCTCAATGGGTAGGGGGCTTGGTGGCGGCTACACCTTC.